The 12 T cell receptor beta chains below come from one sample, sequenced in a study of T cells in Graves' hyperthyroidism and ophthalmopathy. RNA transcripts gave rise to amplified TCR beta CDR3 regions. The study used the HTBI primer set for a first-round RT-PCR of the TCR CDR3. From the multiplex PCR reads, TCRdb called clonotypes with MiXCR, one entry per CDR3 protein. The sample has a few hundred thousand distinct CDR3 sequences; about 15% are singletons. Sequences were obtained from blood. These receptors were taken from a woman in her late teens or twenties with Graves' hyperthyroidism that later progressed to Graves' ophthalmopathy.

This chain joins TRBV28 and TRBJ2-5; 15 nucleotides line up with TRBD2. This CDR3 spans 17 amino acids. Looked up from germline, CDR1 is MDHEN and CDR2 is SYDVKM. J lost 5 bases, V lost 4 bases, and 8 bases had no gene match. The CDR3 protein is CASSSPGLAGGRETQYF. The CDR3 DNA sequence: TGTGCCAGCAGTTCACCTGGACTAGCGGGAGGGCGGGAGACCCAGTACTTC.

The chain employs TRBV13 and TRBJ2-3; 9 bases are shared with TRBD1. In germline, CDR1 is PRHDT, CDR2 FYEKMQ (reference sequence). The CDR3 runs to 20 residues. The V and J ends lost 0 bases and 0 bases, in that order; junction bases with no gene match: 13. DNA of the CDR3: TGTGCCAGCAGCTTAGGCCTTGGGGAACAGGGGGCGAGGAGCACAGATACGCAGTATTTT. The encoded protein is CASSLGLGEQGARSTDTQYF.

This clonotype was counted at least ten times. This chain connects TRBV20-1 to TRBJ2-5, with D uncertain. V was trimmed by 6 bases and J by 5 bases, leaving 16 bases between them. Germline V gene sequence: CDR1 DFQATT, CDR2 SNEGSKA (reference sequence). The length of the CDR3 is 13 residues. CDR3 coding DNA: TGCAGTGCCACAGCACCTAAAGTGGAGACCCAGTACTTC. This codes for CSATAPKVETQYF.

The table lists this clonotype with many counts. The genes are TRBV6-1 and TRBJ1-5, with 10 bases identical to TRBD1. The CDR3 runs 15 residues. The germline V gene has CDR1 MNHNS and CDR2 SASEGT. Trimming took 6 bases from V and 7 from J; bases not matched to a gene: 9. CDR3 region: CASRPRQGAEQPQHF. The CDR3 DNA sequence: TGTGCCAGCAGACCCAGACAGGGGGCAGAGCAGCCCCAGCATTTT.

This clonotype was observed a single time. The chain carries TRBV6-1 and TRBJ2-1; D call uncertain. The CDR3 is 14 amino acids. V was cut by 3 bases and J by 5 bases, with 11 bases left in between. The germline V gene encodes CDR1 MNHNS and CDR2 SASEGT. The CDR3 bases are TGTGCCAGCAGTGAGGATAGAGGACACAATGAGCAGTTCTTC. It translates to CASSEDRGHNEQFF.

Here the CDR3 reads CASTSGASGSNQPQHF. CDR3 DNA: TGTGCCAGCACCTCAGGGGCCTCAGGGAGCAATCAGCCCCAGCATTTT. The chain is built from TRBV2 and TRBJ1-5; D is possibly TRBD1 (6 bases). CDR1 is SNHLY, CDR2 FYNNEI, per germline. Trimming left V 7 bases short and J 1 base short, with 17 bases between. The CDR3 has 16 amino acids.

The CDR3 region is CASSQWSRVNISGANVLTF. DNA for the CDR3: TGTGCCAGCAGCCAATGGAGCCGGGTCAATATCTCTGGGGCCAACGTCCTGACTTTC. This chain joins TRBV3-1 and TRBJ2-6; D not certain. Trimming stripped 2 bases from V and 0 bases from J, with 17 bases between. The CDR3 is 19 amino acids. Germline CDR1 is LGHDT and CDR2 is YNNKEL (reference sequence).

Many counts were recorded for this clonotype. This chain joins TRBV12-3 or TRBV12-4 and TRBJ1-1, with unresolved D. This CDR3 region has 12 residues. V dropped 4 bases and J dropped 4 bases, with 7 bases sitting between them. CDR3 in amino acids: CASSWVRTEAFF. CDR3 sequence (DNA): TGTGCCAGCAGTTGGGTCCGCACTGAAGCTTTCTTT.

This clonotype was seen repeatedly, ten times or more. The chain joins TRBV5-6 to TRBJ2-1; no clear D gene. V shed 0 bases and J shed 8 bases, with 9 bases lying between them. This CDR3 comprises 13 residues. Germline CDR1 is SGHDT and CDR2 is YYEEEE. The CDR3 here is CASSLEVMHEQFF. The DNA for the CDR3 is TGTGCCAGCAGCTTGGAAGTCATGCATGAGCAGTTCTTC.

Note on this clonotype: A read error is likely, as this CDR3 ends without the conserved phenylalanine or tryptophan. The V call is TRBV7-2, the J call TRBJ2-3; TRBD2 aligns across 7 bases. Per the germline V gene, CDR1 is SGHTA and CDR2 is FQGNSA. V lost 5 bases and J lost 4; bases outside the gene matches: 12. CDR3 length equals 16 residues. The CDR3 bases are TGTGCCAGCAGCCCTATGGCGGGAGCTAAGTCAGATACGCAGTATTCT. Protein product: CASSPMAGAKSDTQYS.

In its sample, this clonotype was seen many times. The chain joins TRBV27 to TRBJ1-1, with 7 bases matching TRBD1. Per germline, CDR1 MNHEY and CDR2 SMNVEV (reference sequence). V trimming: 2 bases; J trimming: 3 bases; junction bases outside the gene matches: 0. CDR3 length: 13 residues. CDR3 bases: TGTGCCAGCAGTTTAAGGGGGCACACTGAAGCTTTCTTT. This encodes CASSLRGHTEAFF.

This clonotype was observed a few times. The chain combines TRBV7-3 with TRBJ1-2, with 7 bases that match TRBD1. Trimming removed 5 bases from V and 2 bases from J; junction bases left unmatched: 11. There are 16 residues in the CDR3. Germline CDR1 SGHTA, CDR2 FQGTGA. Here the CDR3 DNA reads TGTGCCAGCAGCCTCTCGGGGGACAGCTTGAACTATGGCTACACCTTC. As protein: CASSLSGDSLNYGYTF.